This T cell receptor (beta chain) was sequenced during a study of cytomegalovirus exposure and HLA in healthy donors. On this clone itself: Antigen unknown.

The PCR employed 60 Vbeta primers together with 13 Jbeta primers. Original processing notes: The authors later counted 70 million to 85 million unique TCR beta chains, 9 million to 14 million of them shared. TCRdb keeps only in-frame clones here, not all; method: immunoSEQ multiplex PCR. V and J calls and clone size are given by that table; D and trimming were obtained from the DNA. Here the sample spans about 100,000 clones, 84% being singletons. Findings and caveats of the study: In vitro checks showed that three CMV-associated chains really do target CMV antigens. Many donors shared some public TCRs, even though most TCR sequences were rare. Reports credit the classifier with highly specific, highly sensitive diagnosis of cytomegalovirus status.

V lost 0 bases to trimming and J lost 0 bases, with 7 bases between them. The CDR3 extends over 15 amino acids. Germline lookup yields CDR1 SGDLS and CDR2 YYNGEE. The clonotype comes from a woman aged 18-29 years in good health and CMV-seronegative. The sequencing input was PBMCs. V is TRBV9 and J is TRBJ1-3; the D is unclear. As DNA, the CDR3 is TGTGCCAGCAGCGTAGACACCTTCTCTGGAAACACCATATATTTT. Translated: CASSVDTFSGNTIYF.